This TCR beta chain comes out of a study of spatial heterogeneity in lung cancer. In the study overall: Detected beta-chain sequences consistently exceeded alpha-chain sequences.

The time point is: sample taken at primary tumor resection. TCRs were sequenced from unsorted whole RNA of tumor, nontumor lung or PBMC. The donor group consisted of approximately 77 patients who had untreated, early-stage non-small cell lung cancer. CDR3 size: 16 residues. The V and J ends lost 0 bases and 6 bases, in that order; junction bases with no gene match: 6. The germline CDR1 and CDR2 sequences are LGHNA and YNFKEQ. A distinct unique molecular identifier was carried by each TCR cDNA molecule. Via MiXCR, TCRdb re-called the 5' RACE reads, giving one row per CDR3 protein. The sample holds 39,000 or so distinct CDR3 sequences, 6.5% to 9% seen once.

The rearrangement joins TRBV4-2 to TRBJ2-1, with TRBD1 matching over 9 bases. Sequenced material: PBMCs, taken at surgery. The clonotype originates from a male donor with early-stage non-small cell lung cancer. The CDR3 DNA reads TGTGCCAGCAGCCAAGAAGGGACAGGGAGGGCCAATGAGCAGTTCTTC. Protein product: CASSQEGTGRANEQFF.